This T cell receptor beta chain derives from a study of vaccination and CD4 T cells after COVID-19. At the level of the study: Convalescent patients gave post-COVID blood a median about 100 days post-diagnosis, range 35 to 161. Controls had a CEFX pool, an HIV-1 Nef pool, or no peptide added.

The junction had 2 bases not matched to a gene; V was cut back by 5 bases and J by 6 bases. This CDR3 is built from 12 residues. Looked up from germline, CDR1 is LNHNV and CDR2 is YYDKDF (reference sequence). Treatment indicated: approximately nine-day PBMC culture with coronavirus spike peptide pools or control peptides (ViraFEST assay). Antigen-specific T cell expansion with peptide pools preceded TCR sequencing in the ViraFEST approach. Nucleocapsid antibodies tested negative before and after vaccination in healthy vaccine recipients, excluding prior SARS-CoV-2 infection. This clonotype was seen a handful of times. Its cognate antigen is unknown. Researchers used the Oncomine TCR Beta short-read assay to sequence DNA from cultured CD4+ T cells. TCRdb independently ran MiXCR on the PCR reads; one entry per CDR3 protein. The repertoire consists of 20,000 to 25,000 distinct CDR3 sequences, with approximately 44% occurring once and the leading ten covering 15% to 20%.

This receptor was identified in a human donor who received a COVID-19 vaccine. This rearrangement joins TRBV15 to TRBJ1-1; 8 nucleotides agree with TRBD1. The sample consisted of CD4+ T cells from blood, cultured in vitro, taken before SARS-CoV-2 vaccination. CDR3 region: CATSFRGPEAFF. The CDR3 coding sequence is TGTGCCACCAGCTTCAGGGGGCCTGAAGCTTTCTTT.